This T cell receptor beta chain is drawn from a study of T-cell memory formation after mild COVID-19. Study background: TCR clusters showed largely donor specificity. Study-wide findings and caveats: Later expanders leaned CD4+, whereas clones that contracted between day 15 and 85 were balanced CD4/CD8. Within pre-infection memory, some responding clones were found, suggesting cross-reactive memory joined.

This clonotype was counted only a few times. Its antigen is unknown. The CDR3 length is 16 residues. 5'RACE primed from the constant segment yielded TCR alpha and TCR beta cDNA libraries bearing sample barcodes and UMIs. One entry per CDR3 protein, called by TCRdb with MiXCR from the 5' RACE reads. The table lists a few hundred thousand distinct CDR3 sequences, over 9% of them singletons. The sequencing sample was made of PBMCs or a T cell subset sorted from them (not recorded which). The receptor's source is a young man who had mild COVID-19 (a few samples of this study predate the infection). Cell type and time point are not known. The chain carries TRBV21-1 and TRBJ2-7; the table's D call, TRBD1, was not checked against the DNA. TRBV21-1 is noted as a pseudogene. The DNA for the CDR3 is TGTGCCAGCAGCAAAGCGCTTGGGGACAGGGCGCACGAGCAGTACGTC. Protein product: CASSKALGDRAHEQYV.